This is a list of T cell receptor beta chains from one sample in a study of early T cells in non-severe SARS-CoV-2 infection. A single record per CDR3 protein comes from TCRdb applying MiXCR to the 5' RACE reads. The sample comprises tens of thousands of distinct CDR3 sequences, 15% to 20% of which are singletons, and around 4.9% rests with the top ten. The starting material was whole blood, obtained at baseline. The source is an adult who was a healthcare worker with PCR-confirmed SARS-CoV-2 infection or an uninfected control (not recorded which). CDR3s include the opening cysteine and the closing phenylalanine or tryptophan. D genes are given only for firm matches. Not all rows give a size; the values are once, few, many and, for expanded clones, a class.

J: TRBJ1-2; size: many; V: TRBV6-6; D: NA; CDR3: CASSYQSLGYTF; DNA: TGTGCCAGCAGTTATCAGTCGCTTGGCTACACCTTC
J: TRBJ1-1; size: few; V: TRBV28; D: NA; CDR3: CASSFRAVGTEAFF; DNA: TGTGCCAGCAGCTTCAGGGCCGTGGGGACTGAAGCTTTCTTT
J: TRBJ2-1; size: few; V: TRBV11-2; D: NA; CDR3: CASSSKDPRSTYNEQFF; DNA: TGTGCCAGCAGCTCCAAGGATCCCCGATCGACCTACAATGAGCAGTTCTTC
J: TRBJ2-7; size: NA; V: TRBV3-1; D: NA; CDR3: CASSRDTYEQYF; DNA: TGTGCCAGCAGCCGGGACACCTACGAGCAGTACTTC
J: TRBJ2-4; size: NA; V: TRBV7-9; D: TRBD1; CDR3: CASSLNQGANIQYF; DNA: TGTGCCAGCAGCTTAAATCAGGGGGCAAACATTCAGTACTTC
J: TRBJ2-3; size: NA; V: TRBV5-1; D: NA; CDR3: CASSYPRTPGTDTQYF; DNA: TGCGCCAGCAGCTACCCCCGGACGCCTGGCACAGATACGCAGTATTTT
J: TRBJ2-1; size: few; V: TRBV11-2; D: TRBD1; CDR3: CASRGQGGHNEQFF; DNA: TGTGCCAGCCGCGGACAGGGGGGACACAATGAGCAGTTCTTC
J: TRBJ2-1; size: few; V: TRBV24-1; D: NA; CDR3: CATSDFGGNKNEQFF; DNA: TGTGCCACCAGTGATTTTGGGGGGAATAAGAATGAGCAGTTCTTC
J: TRBJ2-1; size: NA; V: TRBV11-1; D: NA; CDR3: CASSQDRDAYNEQFF; DNA: TGTGCCAGCAGTCAAGACCGGGACGCTTACAATGAGCAGTTCTTC
J: TRBJ2-3; size: many; V: TRBV4-3; D: NA; CDR3: CASSQVSGVSTDTQYF; DNA: TGCGCCAGCAGCCAAGTTTCGGGAGTGAGTACAGATACGCAGTATTTT
J: TRBJ2-7; size: NA; V: TRBV7-6; D: TRBD1; CDR3: CASSGRQGGNEQYF; DNA: TGTGCCAGCAGCGGCCGACAGGGGGGAAACGAGCAGTACTTC
J: TRBJ2-6; size: few; V: TRBV27; D: NA; CDR3: CASSWGISGANVLTF; DNA: TGTGCCAGCAGTTGGGGTATCTCTGGGGCCAACGTCCTGACTTTC
J: TRBJ2-1; size: NA; V: TRBV2; D: TRBD2; CDR3: CASRTLAGEHNEQFF; DNA: TGTGCCAGCAGGACACTAGCGGGAGAACACAATGAGCAGTTCTTC
J: TRBJ2-7; size: many; V: TRBV12-3/TRBV12-4; D: NA; CDR3: CASSAKYEQYF; DNA: TGTGCCAGCAGCGCCAAGTACGAGCAGTACTTC
J: TRBJ2-7; size: few; V: TRBV5-1; D: NA; CDR3: CASRTQQNEQYF; DNA: TGCGCCAGCAGAACACAGCAAAACGAGCAGTACTTC
J: TRBJ1-5; size: few; V: TRBV7-2; D: NA; CDR3: CASSFSRDQQAQHF; DNA: TGTGCCAGCAGCTTTTCCAGGGATCAGCAGGCCCAGCATTTT
J: TRBJ2-3; size: many; V: TRBV20-1; D: TRBD2; CDR3: CSARGLAGIVDTQYF; DNA: TGCAGTGCCAGAGGGCTAGCGGGAATAGTAGATACGCAGTATTTT
J: TRBJ2-7; size: few; V: TRBV20-1; D: NA; CDR3: CSARDSVGSEQYF; DNA: TGCAGTGCTAGAGATTCAGTGGGGAGTGAGCAGTACTTC
J: TRBJ2-7; size: many; V: TRBV28; D: NA; CDR3: CASSNGPGLYF; DNA: TGTGCCAGCAGTAATGGGCCAGGCCTGTACTTC
J: TRBJ2-1; size: few; V: TRBV5-6; D: TRBD1; CDR3: CASSRDSFNEQFF; DNA: TGTGCCAGCAGCCGGGACAGCTTCAATGAGCAGTTCTTC
J: TRBJ2-7; size: NA; V: TRBV12-3/TRBV12-4; D: NA; CDR3: CASSLIGAGGNEQYF; DNA: TGTGCCAGCAGCTTAATTGGGGCCGGGGGCAACGAGCAGTACTTC
J: TRBJ2-3; size: few; V: TRBV28; D: NA; CDR3: CASSLRASGDTQYF; DNA: TGTGCCAGCAGTTTAAGGGCGAGCGGAGATACGCAGTATTTT
J: TRBJ2-7; size: NA; V: TRBV12-3/TRBV12-4; D: NA; CDR3: CASSFRGRIYEQYF; DNA: TGTGCCAGCAGTTTTAGAGGCAGGATCTACGAGCAGTACTTC
J: TRBJ1-1; size: many; V: TRBV29-1; D: TRBD1; CDR3: CSVVTQGVAEAFF; DNA: TGCAGCGTTGTCACACAGGGGGTCGCTGAAGCTTTCTTT
J: TRBJ1-4; size: NA; V: TRBV27; D: NA; CDR3: CASGPAATNEKLFF; DNA: TGTGCCAGCGGGCCCGCGGCAACTAATGAAAAACTGTTTTTT
J: TRBJ1-5; size: few; V: TRBV6-6; D: NA; CDR3: CASNGTPNQPQHF; DNA: TGTGCCAGCAACGGGACACCCAATCAGCCCCAGCATTTT
J: TRBJ2-2; size: many; V: TRBV7-8; D: NA; CDR3: CASSLIEGGYTGELFF; DNA: TGTGCCAGCAGCTTAATCGAAGGGGGTTACACCGGGGAGCTGTTTTTT
J: TRBJ2-3; size: NA; V: TRBV21-1; D: NA; CDR3: CASSPTLGAGGPDSDTQYF; DNA: TGTGCCAGCAGTCCCACACTAGGAGCGGGAGGCCCCGATAGTGATACGCAGTATTTT
J: TRBJ2-3; size: few; V: TRBV3-1; D: NA; CDR3: CASSPLASGTDTQYF; DNA: TGTGCCAGCAGCCCCCTTGCCAGCGGGACAGATACGCAGTATTTT
J: TRBJ2-7; size: NA; V: TRBV6-2/TRBV6-3; D: NA; CDR3: CASGREQYF; DNA: TGTGCCAGCGGTCGCGAGCAGTACTTC
J: TRBJ2-4; size: few; V: TRBV28; D: TRBD2; CDR3: CASRGTSGGAKNIQYF; DNA: TGTGCCAGCAGAGGGACTAGCGGGGGTGCCAAAAACATTCAGTACTTC
J: TRBJ1-5; size: NA; V: TRBV12-3/TRBV12-4; D: NA; CDR3: CASSGPRQPQHF; DNA: TGTGCCAGCAGTGGCCCGCGACAGCCCCAGCATTTT
J: TRBJ2-3; size: NA; V: TRBV20-1; D: NA; CDR3: CSATSPLAHDTQYF; DNA: TGCAGTGCTACCAGTCCCCTAGCGCACGATACGCAGTATTTT
J: TRBJ2-7; size: NA; V: TRBV5-1; D: NA; CDR3: CASSSRGVAAYEQYF; DNA: TGCGCCAGCAGCTCCCGTGGGGTAGCGGCCTACGAGCAGTACTTC
J: TRBJ2-7; size: NA; V: TRBV18; D: NA; CDR3: CASSPPPGSYEQYF; DNA: TGTGCCAGCTCACCACCCCCAGGGTCCTACGAGCAGTACTTC
J: TRBJ1-2; size: few; V: TRBV20-1; D: TRBD1; CDR3: CSASARGSYTF; DNA: TGCAGTGCTAGTGCCAGGGGGAGCTACACCTTC
J: TRBJ2-5; size: few; V: TRBV20-1; D: TRBD1; CDR3: CSANSGTGASETQYF; DNA: TGCAGTGCTAACTCCGGGACAGGGGCGTCGGAGACCCAGTACTTC
J: TRBJ2-3; size: few; V: TRBV11-2; D: NA; CDR3: CASSTRQVGGSTDTQYF; DNA: TGTGCCAGCAGCACAAGACAGGTGGGCGGTAGCACAGATACGCAGTATTTT
J: TRBJ1-4; size: NA; V: TRBV28; D: TRBD1; CDR3: CASKRGREEKLFF; DNA: TGTGCCAGCAAAAGGGGGCGCGAAGAAAAACTGTTTTTT
J: TRBJ1-2; size: many; V: TRBV18; D: TRBD1; CDR3: CASSPGQGYYGYTF; DNA: TGTGCCAGCTCACCAGGACAGGGGTACTATGGCTACACCTTC